Reported below is one T cell receptor beta chain. Its matching antigen is unknown. The sample originates from a study of T cells in localized non-small cell lung cancer. Only in-frame clones appear in the TCRdb table, and some are missing; sequencing was by immunoSEQ multiplex PCR. The data contain 50,000 or so clones, over 75% of them seen just once; the ten biggest clones take up nearly 20%. Study-level points and caveats: As only one tumor region underwent sequencing, heterogeneity remains possible. In uninvolved adjacent lung, T cell clonality reached its highest value, exceeding tumor.

Germline CDR1 is LNHDA and CDR2 is SQIVND (reference sequence). Trimming took 5 bases from V and 0 from J, leaving 11 bases between them. The CDR3 has 14 residues. The material sequenced was peripheral blood, taken before any cancer treatment. The receptor was isolated from an older female donor with stage II squamous cell lung carcinoma. The chain links TRBV19 to TRBJ2-7; D is possibly TRBD1 (5 bases). In DNA form, the CDR3 reads TGTGCCAGTAGTTCCAGGGCGCCCTCCTACGAGCAGTACTTC. This sequence encodes CASSSRAPSYEQYF.